These T cell receptor beta chains were read from a single sample in a study of identical twins. TCRdb used MiXCR to reprocess the 5' RACE reads, holding one entry per CDR3 protein. Here the sample spans about 460,000 distinct CDR3 sequences, 11% to 15% being singletons. A further study also used this sample, focusing on yellow fever vaccine responses in identical twins.

Sequenced: CD4+ T cells sorted from blood. The receptors here all came from a woman in her late teens or twenties in good health. CDR3s include the opening cysteine and the closing phenylalanine or tryptophan. The D gene is left open where the match is weak. For some rows the clone size is stated as once, few or many, or as a class when expanded; others skip it.

>NA|TRBJ1-5|NA|TRBV7-2
TGTGCCAGCACCACTTTAGACAGGAAAAGTGGTCAGCCCCAGCATTTT
CASTTLDRKSGQPQHF
>NA|TRBJ2-7|NA|TRBV7-8
TGTGCCAGCAGCTTATCATCCGGACTCGAGATATACGAGCAGTACTTC
CASSLSSGLEIYEQYF
>TRBD1|TRBJ1-1|few|TRBV6-2/TRBV6-3
TGTGCCAGCAGTACAGGGGGCTGGAACACTGAAGCTTTCTTT
CASSTGGWNTEAFF
>TRBD1|TRBJ2-6|few|TRBV15
TGTGCCACCAGCTCGGACAGGGCAACACTAGCTCTGGAGGCCAACGTCCTGACTTTC
CATSSDRATLALEANVLTF
>NA|TRBJ2-3|few|TRBV7-2
TGTGCCAGCAGCTTTAAGAGCCAGGGGGATACGCAGTATTTT
CASSFKSQGDTQYF
>NA|TRBJ2-2|few|TRBV10-3
TGTGCCATCATGCCCTTCGGGAACACCGGGGAGCTGTTTTTT
CAIMPFGNTGELFF
>TRBD2|TRBJ2-7|NA|TRBV7-2
TGTGCCAGCAGCCCTCGGACTAGCGGGAAGTCCTACGAGCAGTACTTC
CASSPRTSGKSYEQYF
>NA|TRBJ2-1|few|TRBV5-1
TGCGCCAGCAGCTTGGCTTTCAGGGCGTCCTACAATGAGCAGTTCTTC
CASSLAFRASYNEQFF
>TRBD1|TRBJ2-1|few|TRBV28
TGTGCCAGCAGTTTCCCGCAGGGGGCGTCGGATGAGCAGTTCTTC
CASSFPQGASDEQFF
>NA|TRBJ2-2|many|TRBV29-1
TGCAGCGTTGAATCCGATAACACCGGGGAGCTGTTTTTT
CSVESDNTGELFF
>NA|TRBJ1-1|few|TRBV7-2
TGTGCCAGCAGCTTAGCAGGGGAGGTCACTGAAGCTTTCTTT
CASSLAGEVTEAFF
>NA|TRBJ2-2|few|TRBV6-2/TRBV6-3
TGTGCCAGCAGAAACGGCGGAGTGGGGGAGCTGTTTTTT
CASRNGGVGELFF
>NA|TRBJ1-3|few|TRBV12-3/TRBV12-4
TGTGCCAGCAGTTTGTCAGGAACTGGAAACACCATATATTTT
CASSLSGTGNTIYF
>NA|TRBJ2-7|few|TRBV7-6
TGTGCCAGCAGCTTAGGTGTCAGGGACTACGAGCAGTACTTC
CASSLGVRDYEQYF
>TRBD1|TRBJ2-2|few|TRBV10-3
TGTGCCATCAGTGAGTCGTGGACAGGGGTCACCGGGGAGCTGTTTTTT
CAISESWTGVTGELFF
>TRBD2|TRBJ2-7|NA|TRBV5-5
TGTGCCAGCAGCTCTTGGTCCAGGGACTATACCTACGAGCAGTACTTC
CASSSWSRDYTYEQYF
>NA|TRBJ1-5|few|TRBV20-1
TGCAGTGCTAAACCCCTCAATCAGCCCCAGCATTTT
CSAKPLNQPQHF
>NA|TRBJ2-1|few|TRBV29-1
TGCAGCGTTGAAGGATGGCGACATCCCTCCTACAATGAGCAGTTCTTC
CSVEGWRHPSYNEQFF
>NA|TRBJ1-2|NA|TRBV4-1
TGCGCCAGCAAAAAAACGGATGGGATTGGCTACACCTTC
CASKKTDGIGYTF
>TRBD2|TRBJ2-3|few|TRBV25-1
TGTGCCAGCAGCCCGCTTAGCGGGGGTAAGAGTAAGGATACGCAGTATTTT
CASSPLSGGKSKDTQYF
>NA|TRBJ1-4|NA|TRBV12-3/TRBV12-4
TGTGCCAGCAGTTTAGGAGAGGGTTTTTATAATGAAAAACTGTTTTTT
CASSLGEGFYNEKLFF
>NA|TRBJ2-3|NA|TRBV24-1
TGTGCCACCAGTGACCCGGGACGGGGCACAGATACGCAGTATTTT
CATSDPGRGTDTQYF